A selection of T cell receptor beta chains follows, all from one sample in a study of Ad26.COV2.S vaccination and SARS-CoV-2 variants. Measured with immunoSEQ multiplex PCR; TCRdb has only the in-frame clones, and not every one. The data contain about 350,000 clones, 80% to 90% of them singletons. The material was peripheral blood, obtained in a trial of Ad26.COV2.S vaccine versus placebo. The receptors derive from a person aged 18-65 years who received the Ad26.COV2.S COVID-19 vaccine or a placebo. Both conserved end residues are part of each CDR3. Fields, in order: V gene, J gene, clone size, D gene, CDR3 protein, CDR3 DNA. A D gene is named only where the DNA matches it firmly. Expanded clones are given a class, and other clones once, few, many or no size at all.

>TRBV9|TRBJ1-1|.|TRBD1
CASSPRDRGDTEAFF
TGTGCCAGCAGCCCACGGGACAGGGGCGATACTGAAGCTTTCTTT
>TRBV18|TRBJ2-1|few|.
CASSSESYNEQFF
TGTGCCAGCTCTTCAGAGTCTTACAATGAGCAGTTCTTC
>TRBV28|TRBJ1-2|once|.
CASSLSLGHRGYTF
TGTGCCAGCAGTTTATCCCTCGGGCATCGCGGCTACACCTTC
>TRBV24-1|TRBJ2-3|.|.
CATSDLGVSSTDTQYF
TGTGCCACCAGTGATTTGGGAGTTTCTAGCACAGATACGCAGTATTTT
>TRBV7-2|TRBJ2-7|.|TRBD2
CASSPTSGRALGAYEQYF
TGTGCCAGCAGCCCGACTAGCGGGAGGGCCCTCGGGGCCTACGAGCAGTACTTC
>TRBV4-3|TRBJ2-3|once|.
CASSQLQATDTQYF
TGCGCCAGCAGCCAACTCCAGGCCACAGATACGCAGTATTTT
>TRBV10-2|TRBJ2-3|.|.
CATNNPGDTQYF
TGCGCCACGAACAACCCTGGGGATACGCAGTATTTT
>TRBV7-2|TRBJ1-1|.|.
CASSPDRENTEAFF
TGTGCCAGCAGCCCAGACCGGGAGAACACTGAAGCTTTCTTT
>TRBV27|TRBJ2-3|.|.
CASSLSAYITHTQYF
TGTGCCAGCAGTTTATCCGCCTATATCACACATACGCAGTATTTT
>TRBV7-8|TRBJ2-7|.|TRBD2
CASSLLGLAGAYEQYF
TGTGCCAGCAGCTTACTAGGACTAGCGGGAGCCTACGAGCAGTACTTC
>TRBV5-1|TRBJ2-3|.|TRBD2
CASRGLAGVTDTQYF
TGCGCCAGCAGGGGACTAGCGGGAGTCACAGATACGCAGTATTTT
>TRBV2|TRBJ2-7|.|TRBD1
CASLRTGPYEQYF
TGTGCCAGCCTGAGGACAGGGCCGTACGAGCAGTACTTC
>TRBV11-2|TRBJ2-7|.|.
CASRGWASSYEQYF
TGTGCCAGCAGGGGCTGGGCCAGCTCCTACGAGCAGTACTTC
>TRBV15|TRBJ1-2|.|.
CATSRGFRGYTF
TGTGCCACCAGCAGGGGTTTCCGGGGCTACACCTTC
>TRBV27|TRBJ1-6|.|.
CASSLWAGPTNSPLHF
TGTGCCAGCAGTTTATGGGCCGGACCTACAAATTCACCCCTCCACTTT
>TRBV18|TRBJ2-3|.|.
CASSPFGSQLSTDTQYF
TGTGCCAGCTCACCGTTCGGTTCCCAGCTAAGCACAGATACGCAGTATTTT
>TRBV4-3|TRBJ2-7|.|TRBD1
CASSRGRQGDYEQYF
TGCGCCAGCAGCCGAGGAAGACAGGGGGACTACGAGCAGTACTTC
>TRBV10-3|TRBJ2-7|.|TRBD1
CAISEPGQGSSYEQYF
TGTGCCATCAGTGAGCCCGGACAGGGGAGCTCCTACGAGCAGTACTTC
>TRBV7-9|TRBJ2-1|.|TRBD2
CASSFLPGGEQFF
TGTGCCAGCAGCTTTCTCCCGGGAGGTGAGCAGTTCTTC
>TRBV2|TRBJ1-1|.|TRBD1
CASYPRTGNTEAFF
TGTGCCAGCTATCCTAGGACAGGGAACACTGAAGCTTTCTTT
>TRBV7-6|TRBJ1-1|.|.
CASSLGMNTEAFF
TGTGCCAGCAGCTTAGGCATGAACACTGAAGCTTTCTTT
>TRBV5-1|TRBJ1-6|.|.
CASSFGPGAGSPLHF
.
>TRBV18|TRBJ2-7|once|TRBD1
CASSPLGQPSYEQYF
TGTGCCAGCTCACCGCTGGGACAGCCCTCCTACGAGCAGTACTTC
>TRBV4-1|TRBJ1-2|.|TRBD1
CASSQPQRDSGYGYTF
TGCGCCAGCAGCCAACCTCAACGGGACAGTGGGTATGGCTACACCTTC
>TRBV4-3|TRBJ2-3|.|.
CASSQEYPAAVDTQYF
TGCGCCAGCAGCCAAGAGTACCCTGCGGCGGTAGATACGCAGTATTTT
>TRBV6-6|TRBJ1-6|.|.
CASSIGNNSPLHF
TGTGCCAGCAGCATAGGAAATAATTCACCCCTCCACTTT
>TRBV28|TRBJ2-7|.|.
CATNRIGGLYEQYF
TGTGCCACCAATAGGATCGGGGGTCTCTACGAGCAGTACTTC
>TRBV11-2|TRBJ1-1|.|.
CASSWGDEAFF
TGTGCCAGCTCGTGGGGGGATGAAGCTTTCTTT
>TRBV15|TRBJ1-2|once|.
CATSSGSGNYGYTF
TGTGCCACCAGCAGCGGTTCAGGGAACTATGGCTACACCTTC
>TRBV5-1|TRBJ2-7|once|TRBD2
CASSLGLAGGLSYEQYF
TGCGCCAGCAGCTTGGGACTAGCGGGAGGGCTGTCCTACGAGCAGTACTTC
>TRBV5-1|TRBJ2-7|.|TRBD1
CASSTRDRPYEQYF
TGCGCCAGCAGCACCCGGGACAGACCCTACGAGCAGTACTTC
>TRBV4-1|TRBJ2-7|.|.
CASSQDFRHYEQYF
TGCGCCAGCAGCCAAGATTTCCGGCACTACGAGCAGTACTTC
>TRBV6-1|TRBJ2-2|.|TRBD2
CASSELAGGPGELFF
TGTGCCAGCAGTGAATTAGCGGGGGGGCCCGGGGAGCTGTTTTTT
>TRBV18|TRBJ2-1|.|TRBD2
CASSPPNRRLSGGSYNEQFF
TGTGCCAGCTCACCACCGAACAGGCGGTTGAGCGGGGGGTCCTACAATGAGCAGTTCTTC
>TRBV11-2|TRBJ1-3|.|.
CASSSAGNTIYF
TGTGCCAGCTCTAGTGCTGGAAACACCATATATTTT
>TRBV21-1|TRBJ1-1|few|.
CASTWLPGWVTEAFF
TGTGCCAGCACCTGGCTACCCGGGTGGGTCACTGAAGCTTTCTTT
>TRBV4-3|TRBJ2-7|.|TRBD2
CASSQDTSGVGGQYF
TGCGCCAGCAGCCAAGATACTAGCGGCGTAGGCGGGCAGTACTTC
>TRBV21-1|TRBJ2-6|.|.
CASSTGANVLTF
TGTGCCAGCAGCACTGGGGCCAACGTCCTGACTTTC
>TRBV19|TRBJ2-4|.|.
CASSIQGRKNIQYF
TGTGCCAGTAGTATACAGGGGCGCAAAAACATTCAGTACTTC
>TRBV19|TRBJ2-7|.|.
CASSRGLRYEQYF
TGTGCCAGTAGTCGTGGTCTGAGGTACGAGCAGTACTTC
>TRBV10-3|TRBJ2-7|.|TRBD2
CAISATLAGGPGEQYF
TGTGCCATCAGTGCCACCTTAGCGGGGGGGCCGGGCGAGCAGTACTTC
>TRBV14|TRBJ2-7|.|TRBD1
CASSQGQGSSYEQYF
TGTGCCAGCAGCCAAGGACAGGGTAGCTCCTACGAGCAGTACTTC
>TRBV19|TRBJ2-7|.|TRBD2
CASSGPGREIFPEQYF
TGTGCCAGTAGTGGGCCCGGGCGGGAGATCTTTCCCGAGCAGTACTTC
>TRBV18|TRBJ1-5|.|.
CASSWGENQPQHF
TGTGCCAGCTCATGGGGGGAGAATCAGCCCCAGCATTTT
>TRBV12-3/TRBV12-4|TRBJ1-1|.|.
CASSVGPEAFF
TGTGCCAGCAGCGTGGGCCCTGAAGCTTTCTTT